These T cell receptor beta chains were read from a single sample in a study of blood T cell repertoires in COVID-19. TCRdb's copy holds only in-frame clones and misses some; the assay was immunoSEQ multiplex PCR. This table has about 220,000 clones, approximately 85% appearing once. The material sequenced was peripheral blood. These receptors were collected from a woman in her 70s with COVID-19, enrolled during active disease. Each CDR3 is given with its conserved first and last residue. D genes are given only for firm matches. Not every row has a clone size; where given, it reads once, few, many or a size class.

size,D,J,V,CDR3,DNA
few,TRBD1,TRBJ1-3,TRBV6-5,CASSWGQDPGNTIYF,TGTGCCAGCAGTTGGGGACAGGATCCTGGAAACACCATATATTTT
NA,NA,TRBJ1-4,TRBV4-1,CASSQGRDARNEKLFF,TGCGCCAGCAGCCAAGGACGGGATGCTAGGAATGAAAAACTGTTTTTT
NA,NA,TRBJ2-1,TRBV9,CASSVASAHNEQFF,TGTGCCAGCAGCGTAGCTAGCGCCCACAATGAGCAGTTCTTC
NA,NA,TRBJ1-3,TRBV7-8,CASSLALGAVRNTIYF,TGTGCCAGCAGCTTAGCGTTGGGCGCCGTGAGAAACACCATATATTTT
NA,NA,TRBJ1-1,TRBV7-2,CASSPNPGAAGNTEAFF,TGTGCCAGCAGTCCAAATCCAGGGGCCGCGGGGAACACTGAAGCTTTCTTT
NA,NA,TRBJ1-2,TRBV1,CTSSQVNMDGTGCYGYTF,TGCACCAGCAGCCAAGTCAACATGGACGGGACAGGTTGCTATGGCTACACCTTC
NA,NA,TRBJ1-4,TRBV15,CATSRGDRPRDEKLFF,TGTGCCACCAGCAGAGGAGACAGGCCCCGGGATGAAAAACTGTTTTTT
NA,NA,TRBJ1-5,TRBV4-3,CASSQATGQPQHF,TGCGCCAGCAGCCAAGCCACGGGGCAGCCCCAGCATTTT
NA,TRBD2,TRBJ2-3,TRBV29-1,CSVETRASGRKDTQYF,TGCAGCGTTGAAACCCGGGCTAGCGGGAGGAAGGATACGCAGTATTTT
once,TRBD2,TRBJ2-2,TRBV27,CASSRRGENTGELFF,TGTGCCAGCAGCCGGCGGGGGGAAAACACCGGGGAGCTGTTTTTT
NA,NA,TRBJ2-3,TRBV5-6,CASSFNRGGTDTQYF,TGTGCCAGCAGCTTTAATAGGGGTGGTACAGATACGCAGTATTTT
NA,TRBD2,TRBJ2-5,TRBV10-3,CAISESGAGGKETQYF,TGTGCCATCAGTGAGTCGGGAGCGGGGGGGAAAGAGACCCAGTACTTC
NA,NA,TRBJ2-7,TRBV6-2/TRBV6-3,CASSYRPSGPYEQYF,TGTGCCAGCAGTTACCGCCCTTCTGGGCCATACGAGCAGTACTTC
NA,NA,TRBJ1-4,TRBV5-1,CASRRSTENEKLFF,TGCGCCAGCCGGAGGTCGACGGAAAATGAAAAACTGTTTTTT
NA,NA,TRBJ2-5,TRBV29-1,CSVTMDGGQETQYF,TGCAGCGTGACCATGGACGGAGGGCAAGAGACCCAGTACTTC
NA,TRBD1,TRBJ2-7,TRBV30,CAWSSGTGTYEQYF,TGTGCCTGGAGTTCAGGGACAGGGACCTACGAGCAGTACTTC
NA,TRBD2,TRBJ2-5,TRBV5-6,CASSQAGGQETQYF,TGTGCCAGCAGTCAAGCGGGGGGGCAAGAGACCCAGTACTTC
NA,TRBD2,TRBJ2-1,TRBV24-1,CATSGRQRGYYNEQFF,TGTGCCACCAGTGGACGTCAGCGGGGGTACTACAATGAGCAGTTCTTC
NA,NA,TRBJ1-3,TRBV4-3,CASSLRGSTNTGNTIYF,TGCGCCAGCAGCCTCCGGGGTTCAACTAATACTGGAAACACCATATATTTT
NA,TRBD1,TRBJ2-6,TRBV18,CASSRTGATTGANVLTF,TGTGCCAGCTCACGGACAGGAGCAACGACTGGGGCCAACGTCCTGACTTTC
NA,NA,TRBJ2-3,TRBV15,CATSRDSGLRTDTQYF,TGTGCCACCAGCAGAGATAGCGGCCTTCGGACAGATACGCAGTATTTT
NA,NA,TRBJ1-5,TRBV6-2/TRBV6-3,CASSFTLQGDLNQPQHF,TGTGCCAGCAGTTTCACCCTTCAGGGTGACCTCAATCAGCCCCAGCATTTT
NA,TRBD1,TRBJ2-2,TRBV11-2,CASSTRGPGELFF,TGTGCCAGCAGCACGAGGGGGCCCGGGGAGCTGTTTTTT
NA,NA,TRBJ1-1,TRBV7-2,CASSLTPPTEAFF,TGTGCCAGCAGCTTAACTCCCCCGACTGAAGCTTTCTTT
once,NA,TRBJ2-2,TRBV12-3/TRBV12-4,CASSRTGYGELFF,TGTGCCAGCAGCCGCACAGGGTACGGGGAGCTGTTTTTT
NA,NA,TRBJ2-5,TRBV7-2,CASRTVRGEETQYF,TGTGCCAGCAGGACCGTTAGGGGCGAAGAGACCCAGTACTTC
once,NA,TRBJ2-2,TRBV4-2,CASSQDTGRRGELFF,TGTGCCAGCAGCCAAGATACTGGGAGACGGGGGGAGCTGTTTTTT